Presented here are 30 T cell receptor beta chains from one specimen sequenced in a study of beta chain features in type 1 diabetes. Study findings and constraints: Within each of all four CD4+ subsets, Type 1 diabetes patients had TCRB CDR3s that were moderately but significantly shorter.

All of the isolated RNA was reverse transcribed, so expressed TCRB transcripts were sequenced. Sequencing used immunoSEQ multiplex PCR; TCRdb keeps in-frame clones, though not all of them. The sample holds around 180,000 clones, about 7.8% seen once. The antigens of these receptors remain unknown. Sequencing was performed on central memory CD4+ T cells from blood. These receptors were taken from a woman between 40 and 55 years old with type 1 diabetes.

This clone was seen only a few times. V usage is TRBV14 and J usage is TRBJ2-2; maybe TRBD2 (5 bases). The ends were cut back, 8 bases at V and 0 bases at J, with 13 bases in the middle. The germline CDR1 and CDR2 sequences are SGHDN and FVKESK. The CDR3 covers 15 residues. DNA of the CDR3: TGTGCCAGCCGTGGGCGGACTTCGAACACCGGGGAGCTGTTTTTT. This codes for CASRGRTSNTGELFF. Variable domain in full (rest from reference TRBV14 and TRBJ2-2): EAGVTQFPSHSVIEKGQTVTLRCDPISGHDNLYWYRRVMGKEIKFLLHFVKESKQDESGMPNNRFLAERTGGTYSTLKVQPAELEDSGVYFCASRGRTSNTGELFFGEGSRLTVL.

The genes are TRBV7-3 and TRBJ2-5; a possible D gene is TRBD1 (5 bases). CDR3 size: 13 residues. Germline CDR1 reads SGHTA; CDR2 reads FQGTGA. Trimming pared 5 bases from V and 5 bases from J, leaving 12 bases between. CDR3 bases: TGTGCCAGCAGCGAGAATGGGGCGGAGACCCAGTACTTC. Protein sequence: CASSENGAETQYF. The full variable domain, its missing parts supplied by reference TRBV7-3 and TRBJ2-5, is GAGVSQTPSNKVTEKGKYVELRCDPISGHTALYWYRQSLGQGPEFLIYFQGTGAADDSGLPNDRFFAVRPEGSVSTLKIQRTERGDSAVYLCASSENGAETQYFGPGTRLLVL.

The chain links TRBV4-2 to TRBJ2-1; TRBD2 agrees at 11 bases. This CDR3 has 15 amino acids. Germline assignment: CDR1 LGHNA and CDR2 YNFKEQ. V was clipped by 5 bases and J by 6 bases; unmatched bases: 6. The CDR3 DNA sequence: TGTGCCAGCAGCGAACTAGCGGGAGTACTCAATGAGCAGTTCTTC. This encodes CASSELAGVLNEQFF.

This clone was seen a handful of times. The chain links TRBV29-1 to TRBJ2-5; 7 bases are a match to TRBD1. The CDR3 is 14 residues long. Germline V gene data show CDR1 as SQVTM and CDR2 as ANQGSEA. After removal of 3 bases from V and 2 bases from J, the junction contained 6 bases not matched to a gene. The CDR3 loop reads CSVDTGTAQETQYF. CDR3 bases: TGCAGCGTTGATACCGGGACAGCGCAAGAGACCCAGTACTTC.

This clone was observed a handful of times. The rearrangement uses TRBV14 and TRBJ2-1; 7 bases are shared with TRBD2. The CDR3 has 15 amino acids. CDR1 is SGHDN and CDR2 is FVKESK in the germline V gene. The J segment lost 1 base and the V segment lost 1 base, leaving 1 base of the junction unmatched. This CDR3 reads CASSQAGGSYNEQFF. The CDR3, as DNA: TGTGCCAGCAGCCAAGCGGGAGGTTCCTACAATGAGCAGTTCTTC.

CDR3 sequence: CASSALGTSGSSTDTQYF. CDR3 DNA sequence: TGTGCCAGCAGCGCCCTTGGGACTAGCGGATCTAGCACAGATACGCAGTATTTT. This rearrangement joins TRBV7-9 to TRBJ2-3, with TRBD2 matching over 11 bases. The junction had 10 bases not matched to a gene; V was cut back by 5 bases and J by 0 bases. The length of the CDR3 is 18 residues. The germline CDR1 and CDR2 sequences are SEHNR and FQNEAQ (reference sequence).

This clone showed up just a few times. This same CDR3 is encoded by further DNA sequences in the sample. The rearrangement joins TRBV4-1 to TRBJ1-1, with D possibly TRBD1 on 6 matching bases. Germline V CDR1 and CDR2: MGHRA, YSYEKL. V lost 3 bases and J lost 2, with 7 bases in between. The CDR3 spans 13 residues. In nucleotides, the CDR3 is TGCGCCAGCAGCCAGGACAGAAACACTGAAGCTTTCTTT. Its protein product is CASSQDRNTEAFF.

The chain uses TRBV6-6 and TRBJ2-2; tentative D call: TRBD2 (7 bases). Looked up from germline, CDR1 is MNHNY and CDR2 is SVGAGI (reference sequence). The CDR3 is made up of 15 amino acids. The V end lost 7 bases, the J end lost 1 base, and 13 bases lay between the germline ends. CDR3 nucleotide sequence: TGTGCCAGCACCTACGGGGGGCAGAACACCGGGGAGCTGTTTTTT. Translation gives CASTYGGQNTGELFF.

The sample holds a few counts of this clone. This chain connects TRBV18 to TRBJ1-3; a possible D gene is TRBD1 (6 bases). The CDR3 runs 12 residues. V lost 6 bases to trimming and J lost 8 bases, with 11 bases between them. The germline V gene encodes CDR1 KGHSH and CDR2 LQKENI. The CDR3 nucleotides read TGTGCCAGCTCCCTTCGACAGGACACCATATATTTT. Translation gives CASSLRQDTIYF. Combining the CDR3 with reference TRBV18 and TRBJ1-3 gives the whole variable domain NAGVMQNPRHLVRRRGQEARLRCSPMKGHSHVYWYRQLPEEGLKFMVYLQKENIIDESGMPKERFSAEFPKEGPSILRIQQVVRGDSAAYFCASSLRQDTIYFGEGSWLTVV.

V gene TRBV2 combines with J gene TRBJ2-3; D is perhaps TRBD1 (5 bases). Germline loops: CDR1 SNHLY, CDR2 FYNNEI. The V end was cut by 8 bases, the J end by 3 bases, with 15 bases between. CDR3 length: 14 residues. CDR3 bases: TGTGCCAGCCGATTGACAGTCGTTACAGATACGCAGTATTTT. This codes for CASRLTVVTDTQYF. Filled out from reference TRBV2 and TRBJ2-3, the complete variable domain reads EPEVTQTPSHQVTQMGQEVILRCVPISNHLYFYWYRQILGQKVEFLVSFYNNEISEKSEIFDDQFSVERPDGSNFTLKIRSTKLEDSAMYFCASRLTVVTDTQYFGPGTRLTVL.

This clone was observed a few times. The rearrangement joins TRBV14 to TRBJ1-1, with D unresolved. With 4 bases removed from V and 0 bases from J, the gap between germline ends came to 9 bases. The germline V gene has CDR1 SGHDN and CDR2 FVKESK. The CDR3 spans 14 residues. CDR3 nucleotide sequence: TGTGCCAGCAGCCCCTTTACATTGAACACTGAAGCTTTCTTT. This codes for CASSPFTLNTEAFF.

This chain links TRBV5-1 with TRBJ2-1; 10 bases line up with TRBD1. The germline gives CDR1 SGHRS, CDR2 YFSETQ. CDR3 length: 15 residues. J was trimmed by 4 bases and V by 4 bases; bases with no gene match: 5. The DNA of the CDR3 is TGCGCCAGCAGCCTTTTGGGACAGGGGTACAATGAGCAGTTCTTC. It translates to CASSLLGQGYNEQFF. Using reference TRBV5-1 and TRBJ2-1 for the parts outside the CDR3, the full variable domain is KAGVTQTPRYLIKTRGQQVTLSCSPISGHRSVSWYQQTPGQGLQFLFEYFSETQRNKGNFPGRFSGRQFSNSRSEMNVSTLELGDSALYLCASSLLGQGYNEQFFGPGTRLTVL.

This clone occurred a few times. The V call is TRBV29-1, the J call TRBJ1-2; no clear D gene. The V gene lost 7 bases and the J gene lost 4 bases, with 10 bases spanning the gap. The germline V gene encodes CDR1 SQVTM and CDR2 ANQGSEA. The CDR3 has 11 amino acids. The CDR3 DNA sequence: TGCAGCGGGGAGGAGAGCTATGGCTACACCTTC. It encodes CSGEESYGYTF.

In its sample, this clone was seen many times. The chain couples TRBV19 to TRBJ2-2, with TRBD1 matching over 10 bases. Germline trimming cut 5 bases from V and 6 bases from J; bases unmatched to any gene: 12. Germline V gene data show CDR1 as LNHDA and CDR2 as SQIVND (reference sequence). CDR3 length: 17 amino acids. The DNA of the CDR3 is TGTGCCAGTAGTCCCGAGGACAGGGGGGATTTGGCCGGGGAGCTGTTTTTT. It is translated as CASSPEDRGDLAGELFF. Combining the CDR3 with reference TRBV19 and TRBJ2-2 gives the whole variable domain DGGITQSPKYLFRKEGQNVTLSCEQNLNHDAMYWYRQDPGQGLRLIYYSQIVNDFQKGDIAEGYSVSREKKESFPLTVTSAQKNPTAFYLCASSPEDRGDLAGELFFGEGSRLTVL.

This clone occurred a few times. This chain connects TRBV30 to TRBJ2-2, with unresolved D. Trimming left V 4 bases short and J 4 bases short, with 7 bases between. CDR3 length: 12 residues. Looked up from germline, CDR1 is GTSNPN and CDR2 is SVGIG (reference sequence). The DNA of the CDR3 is TGTGCCTGGACCCCAGTCACCGGGGAGCTGTTTTTT. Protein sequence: CAWTPVTGELFF.

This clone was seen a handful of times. The CDR3: CASSTPVAGRGKNIQYF. The CDR3 nucleotides read TGTGCCAGCAGCACCCCTGTAGCGGGAAGAGGCAAAAACATTCAGTACTTC. The chain couples TRBV4-2 to TRBJ2-4; TRBD2 matches 8 bases. Looked up from germline, CDR1 is LGHNA and CDR2 is YNFKEQ. The CDR3 totals 17 residues. Trimming took 5 bases from V and 3 from J; bases not matched to a gene: 12.

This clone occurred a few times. CDR3 DNA: TGTGCCAGCAGTTACTCGTTGAGGGATGGCTACACCTTC. Translated, it gives CASSYSLRDGYTF. The chain carries TRBV6-6 and TRBJ1-2, with D uncertain. The CDR3 sequence is 13 residues long. Germline V gene data show CDR1 as MNHNY and CDR2 as SVGAGI (reference sequence). V dropped 0 bases and J dropped 6 bases, with 8 bases sitting between them.

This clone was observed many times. The CDR3 sequence is CASSLGRETQYF. The CDR3 region has the DNA TGTGCCAGCAGCTTAGGTCGGGAGACCCAGTACTTC. This rearrangement joins TRBV7-2 to TRBJ2-5; D uncertain. The V gene lost 1 base and the J gene lost 5 bases, with 5 bases spanning the gap. CDR1 is SGHTA, CDR2 FQGNSA, per germline. The CDR3 consists of 12 residues.

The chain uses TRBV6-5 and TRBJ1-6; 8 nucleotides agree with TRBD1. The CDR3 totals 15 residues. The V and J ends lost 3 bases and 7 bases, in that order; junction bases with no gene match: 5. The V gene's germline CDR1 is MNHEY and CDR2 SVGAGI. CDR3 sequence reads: CASSYDDRGNSPLHF. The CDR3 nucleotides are TGTGCCAGCAGTTATGACGACAGGGGCAATTCACCCCTCCACTTT.

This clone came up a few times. CDR3 nucleotides: TGTGCCAGTAGTATTACCGGGACAGGGGTTAACAATGAGCAGTTCTTC. It encodes CASSITGTGVNNEQFF. The chain couples TRBV19 to TRBJ2-1; 10 nucleotides line up with TRBD1. The CDR3 runs 16 residues. J was trimmed by 5 bases and V by 3 bases; bases with no gene match: 7. CDR1 and CDR2 from the germline V gene are LNHDA and SQIVND (reference sequence). Combining the CDR3 with reference TRBV19 and TRBJ2-1 gives the whole variable domain DGGITQSPKYLFRKEGQNVTLSCEQNLNHDAMYWYRQDPGQGLRLIYYSQIVNDFQKGDIAEGYSVSREKKESFPLTVTSAQKNPTAFYLCASSITGTGVNNEQFFGPGTRLTVL.

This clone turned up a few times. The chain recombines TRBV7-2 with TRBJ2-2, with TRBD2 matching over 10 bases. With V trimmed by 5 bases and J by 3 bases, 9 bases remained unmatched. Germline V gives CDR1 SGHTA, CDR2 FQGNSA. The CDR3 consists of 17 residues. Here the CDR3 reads CASSAISGRSDTGELFF. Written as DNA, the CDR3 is TGTGCCAGCAGCGCCATTAGCGGGAGGAGTGACACCGGGGAGCTGTTTTTT.

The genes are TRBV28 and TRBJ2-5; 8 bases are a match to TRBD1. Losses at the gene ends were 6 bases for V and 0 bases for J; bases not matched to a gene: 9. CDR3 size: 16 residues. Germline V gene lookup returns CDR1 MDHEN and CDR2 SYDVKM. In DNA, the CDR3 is TGTGCCAGCAGACCGGGGGACAGGCGAGACCAAGAGACCCAGTACTTC. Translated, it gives CASRPGDRRDQETQYF.

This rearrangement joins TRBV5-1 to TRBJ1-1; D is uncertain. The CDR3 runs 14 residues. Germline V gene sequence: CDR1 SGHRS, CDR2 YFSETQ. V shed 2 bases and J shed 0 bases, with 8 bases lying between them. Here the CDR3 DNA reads TGCGCCAGCAGCTTTTCCGGGGTGAACACTGAAGCTTTCTTT. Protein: CASSFSGVNTEAFF.

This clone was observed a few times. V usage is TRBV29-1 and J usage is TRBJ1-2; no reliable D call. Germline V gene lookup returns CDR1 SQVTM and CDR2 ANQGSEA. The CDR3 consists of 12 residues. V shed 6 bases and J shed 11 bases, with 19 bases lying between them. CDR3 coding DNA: TGCAGCGTCCAACCGACCCAGAGGGATTACACCTTC. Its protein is CSVQPTQRDYTF.

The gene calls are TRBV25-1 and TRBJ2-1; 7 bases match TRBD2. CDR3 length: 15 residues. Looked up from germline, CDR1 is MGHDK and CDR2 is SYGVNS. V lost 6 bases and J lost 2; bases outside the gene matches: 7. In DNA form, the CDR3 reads TGTGCCAGCAGCCAGCGGGGTTCAACCTACAATGAGCAGTTCTTC. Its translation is CASSQRGSTYNEQFF.

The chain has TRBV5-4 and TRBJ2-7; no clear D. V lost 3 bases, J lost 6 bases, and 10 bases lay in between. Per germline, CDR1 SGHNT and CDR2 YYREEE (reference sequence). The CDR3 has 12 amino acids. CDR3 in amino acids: CASSWSESEQYF. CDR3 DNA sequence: TGTGCCAGCAGCTGGTCCGAGTCCGAGCAGTACTTC. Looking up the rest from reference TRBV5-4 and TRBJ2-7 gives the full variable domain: ETGVTQSPTHLIKTRGQQVTLRCSSQSGHNTVSWYQQALGQGPQFIFQYYREEENGRGNFPPRFSGLQFPNYSSELNVNALELDDSALYLCASSWSESEQYFGPGTRLTVT.

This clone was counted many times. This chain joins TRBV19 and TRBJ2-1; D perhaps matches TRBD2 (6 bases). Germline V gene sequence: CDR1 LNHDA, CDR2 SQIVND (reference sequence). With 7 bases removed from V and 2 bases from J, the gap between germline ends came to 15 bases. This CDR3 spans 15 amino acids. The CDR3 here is CASTPGIAAYNEQFF. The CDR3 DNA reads TGTGCCAGTACCCCCGGGATAGCGGCCTACAATGAGCAGTTCTTC.

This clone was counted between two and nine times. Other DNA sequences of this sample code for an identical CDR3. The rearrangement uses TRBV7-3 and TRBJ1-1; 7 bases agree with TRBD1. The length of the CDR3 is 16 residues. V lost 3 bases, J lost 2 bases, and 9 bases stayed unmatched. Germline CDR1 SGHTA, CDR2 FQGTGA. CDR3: CASSLSPAGGNTEAFF. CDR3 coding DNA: TGTGCCAGCAGCTTGAGTCCTGCAGGGGGAAACACTGAAGCTTTCTTT.

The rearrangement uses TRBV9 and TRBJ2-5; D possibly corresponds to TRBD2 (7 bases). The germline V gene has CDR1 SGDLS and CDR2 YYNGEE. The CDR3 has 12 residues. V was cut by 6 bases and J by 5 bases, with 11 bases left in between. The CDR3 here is CASKGEGETQYF. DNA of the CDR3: TGTGCCAGCAAGGGGGAGGGGGAGACCCAGTACTTC.

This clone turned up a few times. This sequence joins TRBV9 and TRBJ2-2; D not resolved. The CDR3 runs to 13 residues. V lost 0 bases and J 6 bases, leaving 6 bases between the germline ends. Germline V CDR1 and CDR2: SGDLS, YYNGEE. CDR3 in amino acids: CASSVVTAGELFF. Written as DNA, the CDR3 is TGTGCCAGCAGCGTAGTTACGGCCGGGGAGCTGTTTTTT.